The rows below give T cell receptor beta chains drawn from one sample of a study of cytomegalovirus exposure and HLA in healthy donors. Clones were sequenced by immunoSEQ multiplex PCR, and TCRdb holds only the in-frame ones, with some missing. There are roughly 160,000 clones in the sample; around 85% occur only once, and 0.7% to 1% lies in the top ten. The sample comprised PBMCs. These receptors were taken from a woman aged 30 to 39 in good health and CMV-seronegative. Each CDR3 is given with its conserved first and last residue. The order of the fields is V gene, J gene, CDR3 protein.

TRBV6-5	TRBJ2-7	CASSSRGQALSYEQYF
TRBV6-6	TRBJ2-7	CASGLGQSLLAYEQYF
TRBV19	TRBJ1-6	CASRDRGDSPLHF
TRBV6-5	TRBJ2-1	CASSPSGVVHEQFF
TRBV2	TRBJ2-1	CASTSPLAGAYNEQFF
TRBV5-1	TRBJ1-4	CASSLGGGNEKLFF
TRBV9	TRBJ2-7	CASSQGQGGEQYF
TRBV28	TRBJ1-5	CASRPGLSNQPQHF
TRBV28	TRBJ2-1	CASITNLHNEQFF
TRBV4-1	TRBJ2-7	CASSQGPGGDEQYF
TRBV27	TRBJ1-1	CASSLSRDSGVNTEAFF
TRBV6-5	TRBJ2-3	CASSYRGLYTDTQYF
TRBV28	TRBJ2-1	CASSPTPGWASIEQFF
TRBV11-2	TRBJ1-3	CASSPGVPSGNTIYF
TRBV4-3	TRBJ2-5	CASSGLAAQETQYF
TRBV7-9	TRBJ2-1	CASSLGLSYNEQFF